This T cell receptor beta chain was sequenced during a study of cytomegalovirus exposure and HLA in healthy donors. Study-wide findings and caveats: Several of the most significant clusters were apparently associated with common viral pathogens in a later analysis. Reports state that TCR beta sequences accurately predicted most subjects' HLA-A and HLA-B alleles.

About this clone itself: Its specificity is not known.

With 2 bases removed from V and 8 bases from J, the gap between germline ends came to 16 bases. The CDR3 runs 15 residues. Germline V gene lookup returns CDR1 SNHLY and CDR2 FYNNEI. The study ran its PCR with 60 Vbeta and 13 Jbeta primers. TCRdb keeps only in-frame clones here, not all; method: immunoSEQ multiplex PCR. The sample contains approximately 150,000 clones, over 75% of which appear only once. The TCR originated in a man between 25 and 39 years old in good health and CMV-seropositive. The material sequenced was PBMCs. The chain combines TRBV2 with TRBJ1-5; D unresolved. DNA of the CDR3: TGTGCCAGCAGTGAACCCGCAACCGGCGGGAAGCCCCAGCATTTT. Translation: CASSEPATGGKPQHF.